Listed here is a single T cell receptor (beta chain). Its antigen is not known. This record comes from a study of CD8+CD57+ T cells in acquired aplastic anemia. Study-level background: Sorted CD4+ and CD8+ cells yielded 3 to 3.5 ug of DNA on average.

Genomic DNA, serving as template, underwent TCR beta VDJ and CDR3 profiling. Each CDR3 protein is one row after TCRdb ran MiXCR on the reads. The sample holds around 180,000 distinct CDR3 sequences, around 60% seen once. General study results and limits: Patients and controls shared 25 to 35 CD8+ CDR3 sequences, which appeared highly expressed in patients and within their immunodominant clones.

The CDR3 is made up of 15 amino acids. The germline V and J ends were trimmed by 4 bases and 5 bases, with 15 bases remaining between them. CDR1 and CDR2 from the germline V gene are SEHNR and FQNEAQ (reference sequence). Source material: sorted CD4+, CD8+, or CD8+CD57+ T cells (not recorded which) from PBMCs. J is TRBJ2-1 and V is TRBV7-9; maybe TRBD1 (6 bases). The sequence was obtained from a human donor in good health. CDR3 sequence reads: CASSSTGQGNNEQFF. The CDR3 nucleotides read TGTGCCAGCAGCTCCACAGGGCAGGGTAACAATGAGCAGTTCTTC.